The 6 T cell receptor beta chains reported below all come from one sample, sequenced in a study of OX40 agonist ivuxolimab in advanced cancers. The protocol was immunoSEQ multiplex PCR, while the TCRdb copy is restricted to in-frame clones and leaves out a portion. The table has 35,000 or so clones, about nine tenths seen once. Material: CD4+ or CD8+ T cells sorted from blood, obtained in a trial of the OX40 agonist ivuxolimab. All receptors come from an adult with an advanced solid tumor such as melanoma, head and neck, liver or kidney cancer.

The chain uses TRBV10-1 and TRBJ2-5; perhaps TRBD1 as D (5 bases). Trimming took 0 bases from V and 5 from J, leaving 10 bases between them. Germline CDR1 is WNHNN and CDR2 is SYGVQD (reference sequence). The CDR3 spans 14 residues. CDR3 in amino acids: CASSESTALETQYF. The CDR3 DNA sequence: TGCGCCAGCAGTGAGTCGACAGCCTTGGAGACCCAGTACTTC.

The gene calls are TRBV4-1 and TRBJ2-5; TRBD1 matches 11 bases. The DNA end lines up better with TRBJ2-7; the J call may be wrong. CDR3 length equals 15 residues. The V gene's germline CDR1 is MGHRA and CDR2 YSYEKL. Here the CDR3 DNA reads TGCGCCAGCAGCCCGAGGGACAGGGGGGGCCACGAGCAGTACTTC. This translates into CASSPRDRGGHEQYF.

This sequence joins TRBV6-1 and TRBJ2-6; the D is unclear. Germline V gene lookup returns CDR1 MNHNS and CDR2 SASEGT. The CDR3 extends over 16 amino acids. V lost 0 bases to trimming and J lost 0 bases, with 6 bases between them. CDR3 coding DNA: TGTGCCAGCAGTGAAGCGTTCAGCTCTGGGGCCAACGTCCTGACTTTC. The encoded protein is CASSEAFSSGANVLTF.

The J gene is TRBJ2-2, the V gene TRBV5-1; D not certain. The CDR3 consists of 13 residues. Trimming removed 0 bases at V and 7 bases at J, with 7 bases between. Germline V CDR1 and CDR2: SGHRS, YFSETQ. The CDR3 spells CASSLEVSGELFF. The CDR3 bases are TGCGCCAGCAGCTTGGAAGTGAGCGGGGAGCTGTTTTTT.

The chain carries TRBV7-8 and TRBJ1-1; D call uncertain. There are 14 residues in the CDR3. In germline, CDR1 is SGHVS, CDR2 FQNEAQ. V lost 5 bases and J lost 0, with 10 bases in between. In DNA, the CDR3 is TGTGCCAGCAGCCCCGGACGGATGAACACTGAAGCTTTCTTT. It translates to CASSPGRMNTEAFF.

The table lists this clone with a count of one. V and J are TRBV7-8 and TRBJ2-5, with D possibly matching TRBD1 (5 bases). Germline-derived CDR1 and CDR2 are SGHVS and FQNEAQ. The CDR3 contains 15 residues. V shed 3 bases and J shed 1 base, with 12 bases lying between them. The CDR3 sequence: CASSFQGVRQETQYF. As DNA, the CDR3 is TGTGCCAGCAGCTTTCAGGGTGTCCGCCAAGAGACCCAGTACTTC.